This TCR beta chain was sequenced for a study of shared clonotypes between healthy human individuals. Study details: Each donor contributed plates that comprised three CD4 naive, three CD4 memory, two CD8 naive and one CD8 memory.

Assay: immunoSEQ multiplex PCR; the TCRdb copy retains only in-frame clones and omits some. This table has some 740,000 clones, nearly 95% appearing once. Cells designated naive CD8 were CD45RO-negative and were positively selected for CCR7, with terminally differentiated effector memory CD45RA+ cells excluded. The V end lost 0 bases, the J end lost 4 bases, and 12 bases lay between the germline ends. The CDR3 extends over 14 amino acids. Germline V lookup: CDR1 GTSNPN, CDR2 SVGIG (reference sequence). The sequence was collected from a man aged 25-45 years in good health. The chain carries TRBV30 and TRBJ1-1; perhaps TRBD1 as D (6 bases). Sequenced material: naive CD8+ T cells sorted from blood. CDR3 loop: CAWSVGGWATEAFF. The CDR3 nucleotides are TGTGCCTGGAGTGTAGGGGGGTGGGCCACTGAAGCTTTCTTT.